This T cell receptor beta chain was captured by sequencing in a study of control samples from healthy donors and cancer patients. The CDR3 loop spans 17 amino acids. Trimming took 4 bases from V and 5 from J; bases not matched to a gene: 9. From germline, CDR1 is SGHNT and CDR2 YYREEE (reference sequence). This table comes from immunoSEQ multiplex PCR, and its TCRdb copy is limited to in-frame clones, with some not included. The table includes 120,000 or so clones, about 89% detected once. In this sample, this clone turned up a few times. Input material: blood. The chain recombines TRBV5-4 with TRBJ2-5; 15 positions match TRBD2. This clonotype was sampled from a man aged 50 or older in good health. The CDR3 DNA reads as TGTGCCAGCAGCCCGGGACTAGCGGGGGGCTGGGGTGAGACCCAGTACTTC. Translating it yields CASSPGLAGGWGETQYF.